This T cell receptor (beta chain) was sequenced for a study of blood T cell repertoires in COVID-19. Study in general: Donors in the United States, Italy and Spain gave samples during acute or convalescent COVID-19.

Assignment of participants to cohorts was predicated upon participant-reported clinical history. Germline CDR1 reads SNHLY; CDR2 reads FYNNEI. Trimming cost V 3 bases and J 6 bases; bases outside gene matches: 7. This CDR3 spans 15 amino acids. Sequenced by immunoSEQ multiplex PCR; TCRdb stores in-frame clones only, minus some. The sample carries about 380,000 clones, about 88% recorded once. The chain uses TRBV2 and TRBJ1-5; 8 nucleotides align to TRBD1. The sequenced sample consisted of PBMCs or T cells enriched from blood (not recorded which). The TCR originated in a woman younger than 30 who had recovered from COVID-19. The CDR3 region has the DNA TGTGCCAGCAGTGAGGAGCAGGGGGCGCGTCAGCCCCAGCATTTT. Its translation is CASSEEQGARQPQHF.